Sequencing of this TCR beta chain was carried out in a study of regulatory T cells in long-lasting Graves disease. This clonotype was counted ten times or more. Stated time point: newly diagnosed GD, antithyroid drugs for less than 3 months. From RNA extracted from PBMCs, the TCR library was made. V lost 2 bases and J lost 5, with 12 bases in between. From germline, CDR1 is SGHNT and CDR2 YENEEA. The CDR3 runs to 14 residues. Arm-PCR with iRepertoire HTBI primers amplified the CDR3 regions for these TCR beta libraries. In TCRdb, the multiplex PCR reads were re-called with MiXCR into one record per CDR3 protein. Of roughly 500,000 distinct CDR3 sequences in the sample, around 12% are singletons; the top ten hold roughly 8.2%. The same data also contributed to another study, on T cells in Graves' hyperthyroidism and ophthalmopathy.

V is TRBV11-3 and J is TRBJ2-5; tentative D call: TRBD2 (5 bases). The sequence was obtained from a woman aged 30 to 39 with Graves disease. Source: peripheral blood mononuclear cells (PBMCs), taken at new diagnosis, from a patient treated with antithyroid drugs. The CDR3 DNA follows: TGTGCCAGCAGCTTACTCCGGGGAGCGGAGACCCAGTACTTC. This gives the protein CASSLLRGAETQYF.